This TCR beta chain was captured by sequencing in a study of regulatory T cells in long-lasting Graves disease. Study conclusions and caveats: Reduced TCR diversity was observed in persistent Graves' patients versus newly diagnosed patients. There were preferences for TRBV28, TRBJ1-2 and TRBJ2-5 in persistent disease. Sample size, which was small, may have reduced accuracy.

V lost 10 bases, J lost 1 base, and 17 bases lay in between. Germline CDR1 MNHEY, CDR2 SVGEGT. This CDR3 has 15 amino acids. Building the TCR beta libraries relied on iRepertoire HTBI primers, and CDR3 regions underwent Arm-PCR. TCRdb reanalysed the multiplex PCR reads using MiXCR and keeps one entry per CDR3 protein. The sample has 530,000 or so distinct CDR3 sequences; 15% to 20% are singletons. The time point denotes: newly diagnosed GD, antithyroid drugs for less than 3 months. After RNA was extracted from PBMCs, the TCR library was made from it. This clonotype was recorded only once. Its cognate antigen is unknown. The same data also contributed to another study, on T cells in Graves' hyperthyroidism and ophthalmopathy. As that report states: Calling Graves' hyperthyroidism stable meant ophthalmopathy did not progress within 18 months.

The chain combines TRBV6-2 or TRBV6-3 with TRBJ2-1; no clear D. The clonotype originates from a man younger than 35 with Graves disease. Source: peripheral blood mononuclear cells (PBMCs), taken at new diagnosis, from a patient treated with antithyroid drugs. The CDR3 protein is CATKNRVTSYNEQFF. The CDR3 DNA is TGTGCCACAAAAAATAGGGTGACTTCCTACAATGAGCAGTTCTTC.